A single sample gave rise to the 21 T cell receptor beta chains below, sequenced in a study of blood T cell repertoires in COVID-19. Measured with immunoSEQ multiplex PCR; TCRdb has only the in-frame clones, and not every one. The sample shows a few hundred thousand clones, roughly 90% of them seen only once. The sample was peripheral blood. These receptor sequences come from a woman between 45 and 65 years old who had recovered from COVID-19.

This chain joins TRBV5-5 and TRBJ1-5, with D possibly matching TRBD1 (5 bases). This CDR3 comprises 15 residues. Trimming shortened V by 4 bases and J by 3 bases, and 14 bases separated the two germline ends. The germline V gene encodes CDR1 SGHKS and CDR2 YYEKEE (reference sequence). CDR3 in DNA: TGTGCCAGCAGCCCACAGGCACTGGTCAATCAGCCCCAGCATTTT. It translates to CASSPQALVNQPQHF.

The V call is TRBV6-2 or TRBV6-3, the J call TRBJ2-7; 7 nucleotides line up with TRBD1. V gave up 5 bases and J gave up 4 bases; unmatched junction bases: 14. The CDR3 runs to 16 residues. The germline V gene has CDR1 MNHEY and CDR2 SVGEGT. CDR3 bases: TGTGCCAGCAGTCCCGGACAGGACCTACCAATATACGAGCAGTACTTC. This sequence encodes CASSPGQDLPIYEQYF.

The chain recombines TRBV6-5 with TRBJ1-2; D is perhaps TRBD1 (5 bases). Trimming cost V 0 bases and J 5 bases, with 13 bases left between them. Germline CDR1 is MNHEY and CDR2 is SVGAGI. The CDR3 is 15 residues long. This CDR3 reads CASSYSERGGYGYTF. CDR3 sequence (DNA): TGTGCCAGCAGTTACTCCGAAAGGGGCGGATATGGCTACACCTTC.

The chain joins TRBV19 to TRBJ1-6, with 8 bases matching TRBD1. The CDR3 has 13 amino acids. With 7 bases clipped from V and 10 bases from J, the junction kept 6 bases outside the gene matches. The germline CDR1 and CDR2 sequences are LNHDA and SQIVND (reference sequence). The DNA for the CDR3 is TGTGCCAGTACGCAGGGGGCCTGGTCACCCCTCCACTTT. This gives the protein CASTQGAWSPLHF. The whole variable domain, filled in from reference TRBV19 and TRBJ1-6, reads DGGITQSPKYLFRKEGQNVTLSCEQNLNHDAMYWYRQDPGQGLRLIYYSQIVNDFQKGDIAEGYSVSREKKESFPLTVTSAQKNPTAFYLCASTQGAWSPLHFGNGTRLTVT.

The chain couples TRBV6-5 to TRBJ2-7; 7 nucleotides align to TRBD2. The CDR3 covers 15 residues. Germline values: CDR1 MNHEY, CDR2 SVGAGI. The ends lost 6 bases at V and 4 bases at J; junction bases unmatched: 12. The CDR3 loop reads CASSPPGGRRYEQYF. The CDR3 DNA sequence: TGTGCCAGCAGCCCCCCCGGGGGGAGGCGATACGAGCAGTACTTC.

The rearrangement joins TRBV3-1 (or the pseudogene TRBV3-2) to TRBJ2-2; TRBD2 matches 10 bases. The V and J ends lost 8 bases and 5 bases, in that order; junction bases with no gene match: 5. The CDR3 extends over 14 amino acids. Germline V CDR1 and CDR2: LGHDT, YNNKEL (reference sequence). CDR3 in DNA: TGTGCCAGCGGAAAGCGGGGGGGGACCGGGGAGCTGTTTTTT. Translating it yields CASGKRGGTGELFF.

The J gene is TRBJ2-1, the V gene TRBV5-1, with 11 bases fitting TRBD2. The germline CDR1 and CDR2 sequences are SGHRS and YFSETQ. The length of the CDR3 is 15 residues. V lost 6 bases to trimming and J lost 4 bases; unmatched junction nucleotides: 6. The CDR3 sequence is CASTLSGGDYNEQFF. CDR3 bases: TGCGCCAGCACCCTTAGCGGGGGGGATTACAATGAGCAGTTCTTC.

The J gene is TRBJ1-3, the V gene TRBV7-2, with TRBD1 identical over 9 bases. Per germline, CDR1 SGHTA and CDR2 FQGNSA. Unmatched junction bases numbered 9, after V lost 4 bases and J lost 5 bases. The CDR3 length is 16 residues. As DNA, the CDR3 is TGTGCCAGCAGCTGGAAAACAGGGGGCAGTCGAAACACCATATATTTT. Protein sequence: CASSWKTGGSRNTIYF. Drawing the rest from reference TRBV7-2 and TRBJ1-3, the complete variable domain is GAGVSQSPSNKVTEKGKDVELRCDPISGHTALYWYRQSLGQGLEFLIYFQGNSAPDKSGLPSDRFSAERTGGSVSTLTIQRTQQEDSAVYLCASSWKTGGSRNTIYFGEGSWLTVV.

This clone was seen once. The chain joins TRBV4-1 to TRBJ2-3; 8 bases align to TRBD2. Germline trimming cut 0 bases from V and 1 base from J; bases unmatched to any gene: 6. The CDR3 consists of 17 residues. The germline CDR1 and CDR2 sequences are MGHRA and YSYEKL. CDR3 bases: TGCGCCAGCAGCCAAGATGGAAGCGGGAGACGCACAGATACGCAGTATTTT. Protein product: CASSQDGSGRRTDTQYF.

The gene calls are TRBV3-1 (or the pseudogene TRBV3-2) and TRBJ2-7; TRBD1 might be the D (5 bases). There are 12 residues in the CDR3. V lost 1 base, J lost 5 bases, and 6 bases lay in between. Germline lookup yields CDR1 LGHDT and CDR2 YNNKEL (reference sequence). Written as DNA, the CDR3 is TGTGCCAGCAGCCAAGTACAGGACGAGCAGTACTTC. It is translated as CASSQVQDEQYF.

The chain has TRBV5-4 and TRBJ1-2; TRBD1 matches 7 bases. CDR1 and CDR2 from the germline V gene are SGHNT and YYREEE (reference sequence). This CDR3 is 15 amino acids long. Unmatched junction bases numbered 6, after V lost 0 bases and J lost 4 bases. CDR3 loop: CASSLGRGPGYGYTF. For the CDR3, the DNA is TGTGCCAGCAGCTTGGGTAGGGGGCCGGGCTATGGCTACACCTTC.

The chain recombines TRBV5-6 with TRBJ1-1; D unresolved. Germline values: CDR1 SGHDT, CDR2 YYEEEE. The CDR3 runs 14 residues. V was pared by 4 bases and J by 2 bases, with 12 bases between. In nucleotides, the CDR3 is TGTGCCAGCAGCCCTCGGACTAGAAACACTGAAGCTTTCTTT. Residues: CASSPRTRNTEAFF.

CDR3 bases: TGTGCCAGTAGTCTAAGACAGGGGGGAGAGACCCAGTACTTC. Encoded protein: CASSLRQGGETQYF. V gene TRBV19 combines with J gene TRBJ2-5, with 9 bases aligning to TRBD1. The CDR3 length is 14 residues. The V gene's germline CDR1 is LNHDA and CDR2 SQIVND (reference sequence). V gave up 5 bases and J gave up 4 bases; unmatched junction bases: 5.

V usage is TRBV7-2 and J usage is TRBJ2-5, with 12 positions matching TRBD2. Germline V gene lookup returns CDR1 SGHTA and CDR2 FQGNSA. V was pared by 3 bases and J by 5 bases, with 7 bases of the junction left unmatched. CDR3 length: 16 residues. The CDR3 spells CASSLASGGASETQYF. The CDR3 DNA sequence: TGTGCCAGCAGCTTGGCTAGCGGGGGGGCGTCTGAGACCCAGTACTTC. Full variable domain (remainder filled in from reference TRBV7-2 and TRBJ2-5): GAGVSQSPSNKVTEKGKDVELRCDPISGHTALYWYRQSLGQGLEFLIYFQGNSAPDKSGLPSDRFSAERTGGSVSTLTIQRTQQEDSAVYLCASSLASGGASETQYFGPGTRLLVL.

The CDR3 sequence: CATGRDRGNEQFF. The CDR3 DNA reads as TGTGCTACGGGGCGGGATAGGGGCAATGAGCAGTTCTTC. The V gene is TRBV11-2, the J gene TRBJ2-1; D might be TRBD2 (6 bases). The CDR3 covers 13 residues. Looked up from germline, CDR1 is SGHAT and CDR2 is FQNNGV.

The chain carries TRBV27 and TRBJ2-7; 7 bases agree with TRBD1. The CDR3 is 11 amino acids. V lost 8 bases and J lost 7; bases outside the gene matches: 5. Germline V CDR1 and CDR2: MNHEY, SMNVEV (reference sequence). The CDR3 spells CASSAGGEQYF. The CDR3 DNA follows: TGTGCCAGCTCCGCAGGGGGAGAGCAGTACTTC.

The chain is built from TRBV6-6 and TRBJ1-1, with 7 bases aligning to TRBD1. This CDR3 contains 12 residues. Germline loops: CDR1 MNHNY, CDR2 SVGAGI (reference sequence). The trim removed 6 bases at V and 6 bases at J, leaving 4 bases unmatched. The CDR3 loop is CASSQGGPEAFF. In nucleotides, the CDR3 is TGTGCCAGCAGCCAGGGGGGACCTGAAGCTTTCTTT.

This chain joins TRBV9 and TRBJ2-3; 9 bases align to TRBD2. Germline CDR1 is SGDLS and CDR2 is YYNGEE. The CDR3 is 16 residues long. J gave up 1 base and V 1 base, and 4 bases lay outside the gene matches. For the CDR3, the DNA is TGTGCCAGCAGCGTAACCCAGCGGGGGGGCACAGATACGCAGTATTTT. The encoded protein is CASSVTQRGGTDTQYF.

This chain uses TRBV27 with TRBJ2-7, with D unresolved. Trimming took 5 bases from V and 7 from J, leaving 18 bases between them. In germline, CDR1 is MNHEY, CDR2 SMNVEV (reference sequence). CDR3 length: 14 amino acids. CDR3: CASSLLSSPGEQYF. The CDR3 nucleotides are TGTGCCAGCAGTCTTCTATCGTCGCCCGGGGAGCAGTACTTC.

The chain carries TRBV5-4 and TRBJ1-1; D is perhaps TRBD1 (5 bases). The V and J ends lost 3 bases and 0 bases respectively, with 15 bases between them. The CDR3 contains 16 residues. Germline assignment: CDR1 SGHNT and CDR2 YYREEE (reference sequence). CDR3 protein: CASSSETARMNTEAFF. CDR3 DNA sequence: TGTGCCAGCAGCTCTGAGACAGCGCGAATGAACACTGAAGCTTTCTTT.

The chain has TRBV19 and TRBJ2-7; 9 bases map to TRBD1. The V gene end was trimmed by 5 bases and the J gene end by 2 bases; junction bases not matched to a gene: 7. The CDR3 is 15 residues long. Germline CDR1 is LNHDA and CDR2 is SQIVND (reference sequence). CDR3 protein: CASSPKGTGTYEQYF. The CDR3 DNA reads TGTGCCAGTAGTCCCAAGGGGACAGGGACCTACGAGCAGTACTTC.